These 23 T cell receptor beta chains share one sample of origin, sequenced in a study of blood T cells in healthy people across ages. A second about 7 to 12 cycle PCR used barcoded and J-beta primers. TCRdb redid the calling of the 5' RACE reads with MiXCR, one entry per CDR3 protein. In the table there are about 840,000 distinct CDR3 sequences, about 27% of which are singletons. These data are also associated with another study on T cells of mothers and their children.

The specimen sequenced was blood. Receptors originate from a middle-aged woman in good health.

The chain joins TRBV10-3 to TRBJ1-6; D perhaps matches TRBD1 (6 bases). V was clipped by 0 bases and J by 6 bases, with 9 bases between them. CDR3 size: 15 residues. The V gene's germline CDR1 is ENHRY and CDR2 SYGVKD. CDR3 nucleotide sequence: TGTGCCATCAGTGAGTCTGGCAGGGGTAATTCACCCCTCCACTTT. Its translation is CAISESGRGNSPLHF.

V and J are TRBV7-9 and TRBJ2-4; perhaps D is TRBD1 or TRBD2 (7 bases each). Per germline, CDR1 SEHNR and CDR2 FQNEAQ (reference sequence). Trimming took off 2 bases at V and 6 bases at J, with 14 bases between the two ends. The CDR3 is made up of 15 amino acids. CDR3: CASSLLTGRGNIQYF. CDR3 in DNA: TGTGCCAGCAGCTTATTGACAGGGAGGGGAAACATTCAGTACTTC.

CDR3 sequence (DNA): TGTGCCTGGAACGGGGTAGACTACGAGCAGTACTTC. Its protein product is CAWNGVDYEQYF. The rearrangement uses TRBV30 and TRBJ2-7, with D maybe TRBD2 (5 bases). The CDR3 has 12 residues. The germline CDR1 and CDR2 sequences are GTSNPN and SVGIG (reference sequence). V dropped 4 bases and J dropped 3 bases, with 10 bases sitting between them.

In this sample, this clonotype turned up a few times. V is TRBV5-1 and J is TRBJ1-6; D not certain. Looked up from germline, CDR1 is SGHRS and CDR2 is YFSETQ. Trimming shortened V by 0 bases and J by 7 bases, and 8 bases separated the two germline ends. This CDR3 contains 14 residues. CDR3 residues: CASSLGHKNSPLHF. CDR3 bases: TGCGCCAGCAGCTTGGGACATAAGAATTCACCCCTCCACTTT.

The sample holds one count of this clonotype. A much bigger clone sits one base away, suggesting this may be a read error. The chain uses TRBV7-6 and TRBJ2-7; D not certain. CDR3 length equals 13 residues. Germline CDR1 SGHVS, CDR2 FNYEAQ. CDR3 in DNA: TGTGCCGGCAGCAGCGAAAGCACCTACGAGCAGTACTTC. This translates into CAGSSESTYEQYF.

This clonotype was recorded a few times. The chain carries TRBV28 and TRBJ1-4, with D uncertain. Germline assignment: CDR1 MDHEN and CDR2 SYDVKM. The CDR3 has 12 residues. Trimming left V 1 base short and J 15 bases short, with 12 bases between. In nucleotides, the CDR3 is TGTGCCAGCAGTTTATCTCTACAGTCAATGTTTTTT. It yields the protein CASSLSLQSMFF.

CDR3 bases: TGTGCCAGCAGTGCCCTAACCGGGGGTAATGGCAATGAGCAGTTCTTC. Translating it yields CASSALTGGNGNEQFF. The chain is built from TRBV27 and TRBJ2-1, with D possibly TRBD2 on 6 matching bases. V was cut by 5 bases and J by 6 bases, with 20 bases left in between. Germline V gene sequence: CDR1 MNHEY, CDR2 SMNVEV (reference sequence). This CDR3 is built from 16 residues.

This clonotype showed up just a few times. The chain has TRBV18 and TRBJ1-1; D is perhaps TRBD1 (5 bases). Germline loops: CDR1 KGHSH, CDR2 LQKENI. This CDR3 comprises 14 residues. Trimming left V 6 bases short and J 7 bases short, with 18 bases between. CDR3 sequence: CASSPWATAVEAFF. The DNA of the CDR3 is TGTGCCAGCTCGCCCTGGGCGACAGCCGTTGAAGCTTTCTTT.

In the case of this clonotype: This may be a read error, as it is one base from a much larger clone. The rearrangement joins TRBV6-1 to TRBJ2-1; tentatively, D is TRBD2 (5 bases). CDR3 length: 13 residues. Trimming cost V 6 bases and J 10 bases, with 16 bases left between them. Germline values: CDR1 MNHNS, CDR2 SASEGT. The CDR3 reads CASRLASYREQFF. CDR3 DNA: TGTGCCAGCAGATTAGCGAGTTACCGGGAGCAGTTCTTC.

In the case of this clonotype: A much larger clone sits a single nucleotide away, making a read error possible. The chain recombines TRBV27 with TRBJ2-3; no clear D gene. Per the germline V gene, CDR1 is MNHEY and CDR2 is SMNVEV (reference sequence). This CDR3 is built from 16 residues. The CDR3 sequence: CVSSQYNIDVGDTQYF. The CDR3, as DNA: TGTGTCAGCAGTCAATATAATATAGACGTGGGGGATACGCAGTATTTT.

The V call is TRBV7-9, the J call TRBJ2-6; D not resolved. This CDR3 is 19 amino acids long. Trimming took 2 bases from V and 0 from J, leaving 17 bases between them. Germline V CDR1 and CDR2: SEHNR, FQNEAQ (reference sequence). CDR3 residues: CASSLRAAVITSGANVLTF. The CDR3 DNA sequence: TGTGCCAGCAGCTTAAGGGCGGCGGTCATAACCTCTGGGGCCAACGTCCTGACTTTC.

This clonotype was observed a few times. V and J are TRBV7-2 and TRBJ2-1; 15 bases align to TRBD2. CDR3 length: 17 amino acids. J was trimmed by 7 bases and V by 1 base; bases with no gene match: 5. Germline lookup yields CDR1 SGHTA and CDR2 FQGNSA. In DNA, the CDR3 is TGTGCCAGCAGCTTAGTCGGGACTAGCGGGGGGACGAATGAGCAGTTCTTC. Its translation: CASSLVGTSGGTNEQFF.

This clonotype turned up a few times. The rearrangement uses TRBV5-1 and TRBJ2-5; 8 bases fit TRBD2. Unmatched junction bases numbered 4, after V lost 5 bases and J lost 4 bases. Germline V gene sequence: CDR1 SGHRS, CDR2 YFSETQ. CDR3 size: 13 residues. The CDR3 is CASRKGLGETQYF. The CDR3, as DNA: TGCGCCAGCAGGAAGGGACTAGGAGAGACCCAGTACTTC.

The J gene is TRBJ2-1, the V gene TRBV20-1, with 14 bases that match TRBD2. The V and J ends lost 6 bases and 9 bases, in that order; junction bases with no gene match: 13. CDR1 is DFQATT, CDR2 SNEGSKA, per germline (reference sequence). The CDR3 is made up of 16 amino acids. The CDR3 here is CSATQARLAGGREQFF. The CDR3 DNA follows: TGCAGTGCAACACAGGCCAGACTAGCGGGGGGGCGTGAGCAGTTCTTC.

There are a few counts of this clonotype. The chain combines TRBV28 with TRBJ1-2; no firm D call. Germline V gene data show CDR1 as MDHEN and CDR2 as SYDVKM. V shed 2 bases and J shed 7 bases, with 11 bases lying between them. The CDR3 has 13 residues. The CDR3 protein is CASSLPQASGYTF. The CDR3 nucleotides are TGTGCCAGCAGTTTACCACAAGCGTCTGGCTACACCTTC.

In its sample, this clonotype was seen a few times. The V gene is TRBV20-1, the J gene TRBJ1-2; TRBD1 aligns across 8 bases. The CDR3 runs to 13 residues. Trimming removed 7 bases from V and 3 bases from J; junction bases left unmatched: 7. Germline values: CDR1 DFQATT, CDR2 SNEGSKA (reference sequence). The CDR3 DNA reads TGCAGTGTCCCGGCAGGGGGCGACTATGGCTACACCTTC. Translating gives CSVPAGGDYGYTF.

The rearrangement uses TRBV5-1 and TRBJ2-3; 10 positions agree with TRBD2. Per germline, CDR1 SGHRS and CDR2 YFSETQ. The ends lost 4 bases at V and 5 bases at J; junction bases unmatched: 10. This CDR3 spans 16 amino acids. DNA of the CDR3: TGCGCCAGCAGCGGAACCGGGACTAGCGTAGGAGATACGCAGTATTTT. Translation gives CASSGTGTSVGDTQYF.

This clonotype was picked up a small number of times. The chain couples TRBV10-3 to TRBJ1-1, with 9 bases matching TRBD1. The germline V gene encodes CDR1 ENHRY and CDR2 SYGVKD. Unmatched junction bases numbered 2, after V lost 6 bases and J lost 3 bases. This CDR3 has 13 amino acids. The CDR3, as DNA: TGTGCCATCAGGAGGACAGGGGACACTGAAGCTTTCTTT. It is translated as CAIRRTGDTEAFF.

This chain uses TRBV7-9 with TRBJ1-1; D ambiguous. Germline V gene lookup returns CDR1 SEHNR and CDR2 FQNEAQ (reference sequence). The CDR3 sequence is 14 residues long. V was clipped by 4 bases and J by 0 bases, with 9 bases between them. As DNA, the CDR3 is TGTGCCAGCAGCTGTGGGTTCATGAACACTGAAGCTTTCTTT. Its protein product is CASSCGFMNTEAFF.

V usage is TRBV6-2 or TRBV6-3 and J usage is TRBJ2-5, with D maybe TRBD1 (6 bases). This CDR3 has 16 residues. From germline, CDR1 is MNHEY and CDR2 SVGEGT. V gave up 2 bases and J gave up 1 base, with 14 bases separating them. The CDR3 nucleotides read TGTGCCAGCAGTTACAGCCTCGACAGGATCCAAGAGACCCAGTACTTC. Translating it yields CASSYSLDRIQETQYF.

This chain uses TRBV7-8 with TRBJ1-1, with TRBD1 as a possible D gene (5 bases). V gave up 1 base and J gave up 5 bases, with 14 bases separating them. The CDR3 loop spans 15 amino acids. Germline loops: CDR1 SGHVS, CDR2 FQNEAQ. The CDR3 coding sequence is TGTGCCAGCAGCTTAGGCTGGTTTGGGGGAACTGAAGCTTTCTTT. It codes for CASSLGWFGGTEAFF.

This clonotype was found many times. The chain joins TRBV20-1 to TRBJ2-7, with unresolved D. Germline V CDR1 and CDR2: DFQATT, SNEGSKA (reference sequence). The V and J ends lost 5 bases and 0 bases respectively, with 11 bases between them. The length of the CDR3 is 13 residues. CDR3 coding DNA: TGCAGTGCTCCGGATCGCGACTCCTACGAGCAGTACTTC. Encoded protein: CSAPDRDSYEQYF.

The gene calls are TRBV7-3 and TRBJ2-3, with a weak D call TRBD2 (6 bases). V dropped 5 bases and J dropped 1 base, with 13 bases sitting between them. The CDR3 is made up of 15 amino acids. Germline-derived CDR1 and CDR2 are SGHTA and FQGTGA. The CDR3: CASSRLAGRTDTQYF. In DNA, the CDR3 is TGTGCCAGCAGCCGCCTGGCGGGGCGCACAGATACGCAGTATTTT.